This T cell receptor (beta chain) originates from a study of monozygotic twins with inflammatory bowel disease. The CDR3 covers 14 residues. Germline loops: CDR1 SGHDT, CDR2 YYEEEE. Eight separate reactions per sample served to make cDNA. From its re-call of the 5' RACE reads, TCRdb lists each CDR3 protein once, without DNA. The specimen's table records around 210,000 distinct CDR3 sequences. Study results and caveats: Evidence did not back any single strong signal or clonotype linked to IBD.

Turning to this clonotype: Its target is unknown.

Each donor had roughly 2.7 ml of blood drawn. The sequence came from a human donor with ulcerative colitis or Crohn's disease, or a healthy co-twin of an affected twin (not recorded which). The V call is TRBV5-6, the J call TRBJ1-2; TCRdb outputs TRBD1, but without DNA this stays unchecked. Sequencing used blood. CDR3 protein: CASRPRQGNYGYTF.